This TCR beta chain was identified during a study of CD8 T cells in ankylosing spondylitis. The CDR3 is 15 amino acids. The V end was cut by 5 bases, the J end by 1 base, with 11 bases between. The sample holds many counts of this clonotype. In making TCR beta libraries, quantitative 5'-RACE with molecular barcodes was used. Using its own MiXCR run on the 5' RACE reads, TCRdb lists one record per CDR3 protein. The table records approximately 300,000 distinct CDR3 sequences, around 21% of them present only once. Sequencing was done on a sample of blood, either unsorted or a sorted T cell fraction (not recorded which). The TCR originated in a female donor with ankylosing spondylitis or in good health (not recorded which). This sequence joins TRBV12-3 or TRBV12-4 and TRBJ2-2; weak D call: TRBD1 (6 bases). This chain's CDR3 is CASSTSDRNTGELFF. In DNA form, the CDR3 reads TGTGCCAGCAGTACCTCGGACAGGAACACCGGGGAGCTGTTTTTT.